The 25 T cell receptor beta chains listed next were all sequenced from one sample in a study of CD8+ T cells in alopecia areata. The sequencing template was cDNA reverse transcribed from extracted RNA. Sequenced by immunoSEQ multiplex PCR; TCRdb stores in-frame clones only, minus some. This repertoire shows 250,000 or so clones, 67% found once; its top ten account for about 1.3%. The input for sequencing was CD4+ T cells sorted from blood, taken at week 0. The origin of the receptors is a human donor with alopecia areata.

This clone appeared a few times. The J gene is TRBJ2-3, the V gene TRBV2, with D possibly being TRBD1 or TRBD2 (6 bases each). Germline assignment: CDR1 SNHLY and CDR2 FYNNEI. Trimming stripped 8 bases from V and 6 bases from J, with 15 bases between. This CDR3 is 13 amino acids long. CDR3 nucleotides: TGTGCCAGCGGGGACCGGGGGCCGGATACGCAGTATTTT. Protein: CASGDRGPDTQYF.

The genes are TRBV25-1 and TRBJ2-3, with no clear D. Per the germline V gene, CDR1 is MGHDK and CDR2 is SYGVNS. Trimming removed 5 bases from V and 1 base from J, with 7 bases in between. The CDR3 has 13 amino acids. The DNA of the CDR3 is TGTGCCAGCAGTCTGACCCGCACAGATACGCAGTATTTT. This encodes CASSLTRTDTQYF. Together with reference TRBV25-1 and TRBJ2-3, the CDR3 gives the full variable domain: EADIYQTPRYLVIGTGKKITLECSQTMGHDKMYWYQQDPGMELHLIHYSYGVNSTEKGDLSSESTVSRIRTEHFPLTLESARPSHTSQYLCASSLTRTDTQYFGPGTRLTVL.

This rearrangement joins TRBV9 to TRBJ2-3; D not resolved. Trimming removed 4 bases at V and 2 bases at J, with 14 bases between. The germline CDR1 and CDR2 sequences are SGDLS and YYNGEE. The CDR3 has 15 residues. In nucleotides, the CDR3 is TGTGCCAGCAGCATCCGGGCCTCACACACAGATACGCAGTATTTT. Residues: CASSIRASHTDTQYF.

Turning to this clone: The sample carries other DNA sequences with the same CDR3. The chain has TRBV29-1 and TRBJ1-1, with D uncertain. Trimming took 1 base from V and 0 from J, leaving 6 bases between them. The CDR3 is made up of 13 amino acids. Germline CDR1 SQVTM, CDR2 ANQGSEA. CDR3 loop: CSVEGQLNTEAFF. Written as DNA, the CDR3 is TGCAGCGTTGAAGGTCAACTGAACACTGAAGCTTTCTTT.

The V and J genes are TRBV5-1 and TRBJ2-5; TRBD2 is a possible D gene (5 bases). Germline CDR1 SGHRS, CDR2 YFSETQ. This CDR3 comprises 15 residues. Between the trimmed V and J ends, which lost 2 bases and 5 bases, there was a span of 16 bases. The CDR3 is CASSLDARRTETQYF. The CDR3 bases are TGCGCCAGCAGCTTAGACGCAAGGAGGACGGAGACCCAGTACTTC.

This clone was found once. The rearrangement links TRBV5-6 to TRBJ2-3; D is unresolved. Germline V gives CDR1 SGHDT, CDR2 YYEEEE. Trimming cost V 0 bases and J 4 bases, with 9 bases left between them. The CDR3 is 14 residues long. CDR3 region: CASSLDLIADTQYF. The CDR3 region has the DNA TGTGCCAGCAGCTTGGACCTAATTGCAGATACGCAGTATTTT.

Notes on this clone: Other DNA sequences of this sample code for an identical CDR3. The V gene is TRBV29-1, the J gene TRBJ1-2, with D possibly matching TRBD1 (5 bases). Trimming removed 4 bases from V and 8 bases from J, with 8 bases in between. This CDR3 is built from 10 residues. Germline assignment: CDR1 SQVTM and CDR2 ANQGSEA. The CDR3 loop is CSVGEGGYTF. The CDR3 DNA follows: TGCAGCGTTGGAGAGGGGGGCTACACCTTC.

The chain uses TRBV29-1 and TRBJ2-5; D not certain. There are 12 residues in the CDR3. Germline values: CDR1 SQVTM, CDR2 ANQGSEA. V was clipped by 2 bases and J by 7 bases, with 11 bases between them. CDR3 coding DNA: TGCAGCGTTGAACCCCCAAGTGGGACCCAGTACTTC. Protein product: CSVEPPSGTQYF. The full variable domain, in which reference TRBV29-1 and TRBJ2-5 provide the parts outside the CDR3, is SAVISQKPSRDICQRGTSLTIQCQVDSQVTMMFWYRQQPGQSLTLIATANQGSEATYESGFVIDKFPISRPNLTFSTLTVSNMSPEDSSIYLCSVEPPSGTQYFGPGTRLLVL.

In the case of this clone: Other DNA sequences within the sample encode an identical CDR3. CDR3 nucleotide sequence: TGTGCCAGCAGCTTACGGGACAGGGGGTACGAGCAGTACTTC. This codes for CASSLRDRGYEQYF. The V gene is TRBV7-2, the J gene TRBJ2-7; 11 nucleotides align to TRBD1. J lost 4 bases, V lost 2 bases, and 1 base had no gene match. The CDR3 runs to 14 residues. Germline V gene lookup returns CDR1 SGHTA and CDR2 FQGNSA.

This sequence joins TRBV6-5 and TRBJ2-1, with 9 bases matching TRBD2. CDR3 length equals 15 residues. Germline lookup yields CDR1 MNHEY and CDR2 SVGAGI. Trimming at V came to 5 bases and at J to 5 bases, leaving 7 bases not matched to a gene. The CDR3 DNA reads TGTGCCAGCAGTAGGGGACTAGCAGGGAACAATGAGCAGTTCTTC. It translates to CASSRGLAGNNEQFF.

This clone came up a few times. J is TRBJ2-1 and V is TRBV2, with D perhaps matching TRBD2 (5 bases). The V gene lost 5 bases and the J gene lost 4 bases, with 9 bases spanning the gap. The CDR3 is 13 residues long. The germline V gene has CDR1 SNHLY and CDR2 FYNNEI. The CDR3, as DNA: TGTGCCAGCAGTCCGACTAAGTACAATGAGCAGTTCTTC. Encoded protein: CASSPTKYNEQFF.

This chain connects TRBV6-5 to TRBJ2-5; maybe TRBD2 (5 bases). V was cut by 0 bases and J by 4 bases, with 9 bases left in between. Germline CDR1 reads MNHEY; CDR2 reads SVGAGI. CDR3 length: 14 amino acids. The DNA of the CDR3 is TGTGCCAGCAGTTACTCCCCGGACTCAGAGACCCAGTACTTC. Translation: CASSYSPDSETQYF.

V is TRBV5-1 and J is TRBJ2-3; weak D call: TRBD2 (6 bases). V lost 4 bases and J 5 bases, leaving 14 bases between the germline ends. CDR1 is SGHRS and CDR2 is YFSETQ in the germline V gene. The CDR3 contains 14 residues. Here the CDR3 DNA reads TGCGCCAGCAGCCTGACCCTGGGACTAGATACGCAGTATTTT. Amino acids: CASSLTLGLDTQYF.

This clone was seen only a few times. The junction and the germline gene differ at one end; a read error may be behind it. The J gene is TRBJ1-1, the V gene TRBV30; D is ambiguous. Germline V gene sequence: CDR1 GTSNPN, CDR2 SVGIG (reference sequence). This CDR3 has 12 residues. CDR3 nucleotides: TGTGCCCGGAGTCGGGGGAACACTGAAGCTTTCTTT. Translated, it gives CARSRGNTEAFF.

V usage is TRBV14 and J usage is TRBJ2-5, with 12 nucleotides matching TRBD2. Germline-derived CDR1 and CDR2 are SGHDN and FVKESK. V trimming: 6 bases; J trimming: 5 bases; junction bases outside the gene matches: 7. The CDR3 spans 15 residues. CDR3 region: CASSPTSGGWETQYF. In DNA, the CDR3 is TGTGCCAGCAGTCCGACTAGCGGGGGTTGGGAGACCCAGTACTTC.

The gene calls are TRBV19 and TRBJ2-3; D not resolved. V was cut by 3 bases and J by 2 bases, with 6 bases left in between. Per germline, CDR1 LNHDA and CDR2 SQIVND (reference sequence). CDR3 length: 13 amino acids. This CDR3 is CASSIGVTDTQYF. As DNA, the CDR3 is TGTGCCAGTAGTATCGGAGTCACAGATACGCAGTATTTT.

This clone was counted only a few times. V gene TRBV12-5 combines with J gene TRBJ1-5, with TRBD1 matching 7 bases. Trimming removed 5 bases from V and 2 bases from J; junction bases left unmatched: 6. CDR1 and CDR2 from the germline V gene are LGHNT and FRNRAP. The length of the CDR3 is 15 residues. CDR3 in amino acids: CASGLTGNGNQPQHF. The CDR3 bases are TGTGCTAGTGGTCTGACAGGGAATGGCAATCAGCCCCAGCATTTT.

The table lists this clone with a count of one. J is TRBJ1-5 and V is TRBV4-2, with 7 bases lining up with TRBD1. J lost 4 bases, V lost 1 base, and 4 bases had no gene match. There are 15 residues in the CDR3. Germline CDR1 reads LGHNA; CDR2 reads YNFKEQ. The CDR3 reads CASSQGTGDNQPQHF. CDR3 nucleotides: TGTGCCAGCAGCCAAGGGACAGGAGATAATCAGCCCCAGCATTTT.

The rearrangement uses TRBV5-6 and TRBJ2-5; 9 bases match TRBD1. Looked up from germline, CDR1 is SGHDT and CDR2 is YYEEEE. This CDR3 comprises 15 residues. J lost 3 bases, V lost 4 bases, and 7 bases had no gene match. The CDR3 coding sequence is TGTGCCAGCAGCCGTACAGGGGGCACCGAAGAGACCCAGTACTTC. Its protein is CASSRTGGTEETQYF.

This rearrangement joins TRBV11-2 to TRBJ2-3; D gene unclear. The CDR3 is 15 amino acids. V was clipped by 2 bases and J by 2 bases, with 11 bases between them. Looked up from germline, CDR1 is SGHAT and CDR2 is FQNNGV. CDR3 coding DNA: TGTGCCAGCAGCTTAACGGGTAGGGACACAGATACGCAGTATTTT. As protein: CASSLTGRDTDTQYF.

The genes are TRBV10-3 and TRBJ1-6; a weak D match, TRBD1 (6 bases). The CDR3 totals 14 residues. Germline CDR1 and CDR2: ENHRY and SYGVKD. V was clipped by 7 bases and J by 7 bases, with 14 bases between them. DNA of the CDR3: TGTGCCATCAAAACGGGACACCCAAATTCACCCCTCCACTTT. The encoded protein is CAIKTGHPNSPLHF.

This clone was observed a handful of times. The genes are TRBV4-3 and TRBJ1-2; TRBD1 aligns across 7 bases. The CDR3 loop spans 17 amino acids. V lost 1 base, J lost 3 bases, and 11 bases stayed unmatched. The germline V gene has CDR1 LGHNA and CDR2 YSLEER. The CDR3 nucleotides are TGCGCCAGCAGCCAAGGACTGAGTAGGGACAGTCACTATGGCTACACCTTC. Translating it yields CASSQGLSRDSHYGYTF.

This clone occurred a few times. CDR3 in DNA: TGCAGCGCTGCCCCGACAGACAAACCTGGTGGCTACACCTTC. It translates to CSAAPTDKPGGYTF. The chain has TRBV29-1 and TRBJ1-2, with a weak D call TRBD1 (5 bases). CDR3 length: 14 residues. CDR1 and CDR2 (germline): SQVTM, ANQGSEA. Trimming took 7 bases from V and 7 from J, leaving 22 bases between them.

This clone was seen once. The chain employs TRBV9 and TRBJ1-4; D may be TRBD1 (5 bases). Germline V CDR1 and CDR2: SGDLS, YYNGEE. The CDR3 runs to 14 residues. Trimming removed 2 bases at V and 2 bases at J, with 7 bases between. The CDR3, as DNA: TGTGCCAGCAGCGTCTCAGGGACTAATGAAAAACTGTTTTTT. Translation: CASSVSGTNEKLFF.

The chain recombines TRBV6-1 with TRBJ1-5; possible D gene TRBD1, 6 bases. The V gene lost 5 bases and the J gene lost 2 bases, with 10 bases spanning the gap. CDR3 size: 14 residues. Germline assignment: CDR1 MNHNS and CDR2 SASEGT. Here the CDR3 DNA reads TGTGCCAGCAGTAACCGACAGGGCAATCAGCCCCAGCATTTT. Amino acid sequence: CASSNRQGNQPQHF.